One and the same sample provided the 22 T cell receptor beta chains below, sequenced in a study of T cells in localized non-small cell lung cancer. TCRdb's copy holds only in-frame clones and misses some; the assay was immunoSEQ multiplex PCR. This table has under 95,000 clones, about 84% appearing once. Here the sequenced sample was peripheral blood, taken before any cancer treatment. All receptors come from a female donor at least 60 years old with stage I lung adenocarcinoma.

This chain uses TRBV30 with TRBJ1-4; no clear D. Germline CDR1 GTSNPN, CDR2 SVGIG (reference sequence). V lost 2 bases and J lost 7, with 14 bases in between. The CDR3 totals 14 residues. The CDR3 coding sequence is TGTGCCTGGAGTAATGGGCTCCGTGGTGAAAAACTGTTTTTT. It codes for CAWSNGLRGEKLFF. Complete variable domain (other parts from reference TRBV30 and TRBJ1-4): SQTIHQWPATLVQPVGSPLSLECTVEGTSNPNLYWYRQAAGRGLQLLFYSVGIGQISSEVPQNLSASRPQDRQFILSSKKLLLSDSGFYLCAWSNGLRGEKLFFGSGTQLSVL.

The CDR3 here is CASSLGAQSNQPQHF. The CDR3 DNA reads as TGTGCCAGCAGCTTAGGCGCGCAGAGCAATCAGCCCCAGCATTTT. The rearrangement links TRBV11-1 to TRBJ1-5; no definite D call. The germline V and J ends were trimmed by 1 base and 1 base, with 8 bases remaining between them. Germline values: CDR1 SGHAT, CDR2 FQDESV (reference sequence). CDR3 length: 15 residues.

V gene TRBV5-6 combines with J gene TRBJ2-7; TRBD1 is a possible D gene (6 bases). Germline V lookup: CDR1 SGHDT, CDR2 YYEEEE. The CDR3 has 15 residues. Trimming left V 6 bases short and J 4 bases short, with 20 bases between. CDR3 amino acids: CASTTWTEIKYEQYF. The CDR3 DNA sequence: TGTGCCAGCACGACCTGGACAGAGATAAAGTACGAGCAGTACTTC. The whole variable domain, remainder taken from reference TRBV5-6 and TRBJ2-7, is DAGVTQSPTHLIKTRGQQVTLRCSPKSGHDTVSWYQQALGQGPQFIFQYYEEEERQRGNFPDRFSGHQFPNYSSELNVNALLLGDSALYLCASTTWTEIKYEQYFGPGTRLTVT.

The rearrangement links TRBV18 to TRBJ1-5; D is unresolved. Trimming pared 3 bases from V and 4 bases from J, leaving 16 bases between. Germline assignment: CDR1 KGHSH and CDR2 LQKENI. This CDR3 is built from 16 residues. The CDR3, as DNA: TGTGCCAGCTCACCCGACGGACCCATGGGAAATCAGCCCCAGCATTTT. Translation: CASSPDGPMGNQPQHF.

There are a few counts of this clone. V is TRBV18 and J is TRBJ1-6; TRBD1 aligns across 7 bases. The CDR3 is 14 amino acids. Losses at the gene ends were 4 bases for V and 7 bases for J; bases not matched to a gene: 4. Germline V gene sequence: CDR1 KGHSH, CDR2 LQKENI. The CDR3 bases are TGTGCCAGCTCACTCGGGACAGCGAATTCACCCCTCCACTTT. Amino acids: CASSLGTANSPLHF.

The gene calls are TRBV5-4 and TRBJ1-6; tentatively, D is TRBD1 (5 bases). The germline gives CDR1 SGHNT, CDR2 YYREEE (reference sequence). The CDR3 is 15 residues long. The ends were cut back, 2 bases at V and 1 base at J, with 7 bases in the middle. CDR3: CASSLGVSYNSPLHF. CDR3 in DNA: TGTGCCAGCAGCTTAGGGGTATCCTATAATTCACCCCTCCACTTT.

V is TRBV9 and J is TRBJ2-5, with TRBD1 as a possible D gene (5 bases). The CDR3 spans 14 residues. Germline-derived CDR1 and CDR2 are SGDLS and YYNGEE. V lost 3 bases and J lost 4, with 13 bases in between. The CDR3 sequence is CASSAQGQRETQYF. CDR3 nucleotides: TGTGCCAGCAGCGCCCAGGGTCAGCGAGAGACCCAGTACTTC.

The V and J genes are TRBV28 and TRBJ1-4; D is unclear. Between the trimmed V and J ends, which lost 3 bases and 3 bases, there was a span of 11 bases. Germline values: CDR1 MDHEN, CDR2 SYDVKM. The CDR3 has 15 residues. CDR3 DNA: TGTGCCAGCAGTTTGGTTGGCAGTTCTAATGAAAAACTGTTTTTT. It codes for CASSLVGSSNEKLFF.

The CDR3 sequence is CASSRGTSGSTDTQYF. In nucleotides, the CDR3 is TGTGCCAGCAGCCGCGGGACTAGCGGAAGCACAGATACGCAGTATTTT. J is TRBJ2-3 and V is TRBV5-4; 11 nucleotides align to TRBD2. Germline CDR1 reads SGHNT; CDR2 reads YYREEE (reference sequence). The CDR3 totals 16 residues. V gave up 4 bases and J gave up 0 bases; unmatched junction bases: 4. The entire variable domain, with the rest obtained from reference TRBV5-4 and TRBJ2-3, is as follows: ETGVTQSPTHLIKTRGQQVTLRCSSQSGHNTVSWYQQALGQGPQFIFQYYREEENGRGNFPPRFSGLQFPNYSSELNVNALELDDSALYLCASSRGTSGSTDTQYFGPGTRLTVL.

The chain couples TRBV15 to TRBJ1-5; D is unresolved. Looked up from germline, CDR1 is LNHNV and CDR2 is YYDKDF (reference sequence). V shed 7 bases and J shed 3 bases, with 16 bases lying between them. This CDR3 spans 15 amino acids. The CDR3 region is CATTPHPPDNQPQHF. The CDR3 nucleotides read TGTGCCACCACCCCCCACCCGCCCGACAATCAGCCCCAGCATTTT.

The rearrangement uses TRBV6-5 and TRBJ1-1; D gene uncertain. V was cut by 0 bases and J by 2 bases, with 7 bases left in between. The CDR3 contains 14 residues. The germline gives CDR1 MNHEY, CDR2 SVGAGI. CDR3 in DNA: TGTGCCAGCAGTTACTCGACCGTTAACACTGAAGCTTTCTTT. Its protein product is CASSYSTVNTEAFF.

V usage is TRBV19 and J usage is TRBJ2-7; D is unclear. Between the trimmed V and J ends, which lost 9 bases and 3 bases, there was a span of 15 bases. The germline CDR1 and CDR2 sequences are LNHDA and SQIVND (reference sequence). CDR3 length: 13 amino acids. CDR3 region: CASGPIHGYEQYF. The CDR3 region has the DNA TGTGCCAGCGGACCGATACATGGCTACGAGCAGTACTTC. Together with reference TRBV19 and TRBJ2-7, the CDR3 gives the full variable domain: DGGITQSPKYLFRKEGQNVTLSCEQNLNHDAMYWYRQDPGQGLRLIYYSQIVNDFQKGDIAEGYSVSREKKESFPLTVTSAQKNPTAFYLCASGPIHGYEQYFGPGTRLTVT.

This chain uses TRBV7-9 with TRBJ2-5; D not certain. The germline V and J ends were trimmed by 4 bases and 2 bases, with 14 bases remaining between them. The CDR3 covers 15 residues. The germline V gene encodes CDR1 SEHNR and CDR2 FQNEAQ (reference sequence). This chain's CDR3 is CASSSLQIEQETQYF. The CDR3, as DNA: TGTGCCAGCAGCTCACTACAGATAGAACAAGAGACCCAGTACTTC. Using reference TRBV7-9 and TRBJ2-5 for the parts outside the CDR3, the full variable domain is DTGVSQNPRHKITKRGQNVTFRCDPISEHNRLYWYRQTLGQGPEFLTYFQNEAQLEKSRLLSDRFSAERPKGSFSTLEIQRTEQGDSAMYLCASSSLQIEQETQYFGPGTRLLVL.

In DNA form, the CDR3 reads TGTGCCAGCAGCTTCACTTCCCGCTCCTACAATGAGCAGTTCTTC. Translated: CASSFTSRSYNEQFF. The chain uses TRBV7-3 and TRBJ2-1; D unresolved. The CDR3 totals 15 residues. V lost 3 bases and J lost 0, with 9 bases in between. Germline V gene sequence: CDR1 SGHTA, CDR2 FQGTGA.

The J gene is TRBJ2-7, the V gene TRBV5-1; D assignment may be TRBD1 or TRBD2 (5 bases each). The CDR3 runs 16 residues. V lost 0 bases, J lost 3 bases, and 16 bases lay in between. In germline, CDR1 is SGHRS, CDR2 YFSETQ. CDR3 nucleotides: TGCGCCAGCAGCTTGGAGGGGACGGGTCGTGGCTACGAGCAGTACTTC. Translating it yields CASSLEGTGRGYEQYF.

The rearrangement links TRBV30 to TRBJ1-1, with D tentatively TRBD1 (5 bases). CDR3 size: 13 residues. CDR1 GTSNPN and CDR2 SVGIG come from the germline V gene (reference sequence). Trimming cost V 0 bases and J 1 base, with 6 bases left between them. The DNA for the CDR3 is TGTGCCTGGAGTGTGGGGCAGAACACTGAAGCTTTCTTT. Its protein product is CAWSVGQNTEAFF.

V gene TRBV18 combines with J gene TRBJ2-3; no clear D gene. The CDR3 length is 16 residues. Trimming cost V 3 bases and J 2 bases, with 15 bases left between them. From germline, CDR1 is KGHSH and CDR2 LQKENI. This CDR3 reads CASSPLTRATTDTQYF. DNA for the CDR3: TGTGCCAGCTCACCCCTCACCCGGGCCACCACAGATACGCAGTATTTT.

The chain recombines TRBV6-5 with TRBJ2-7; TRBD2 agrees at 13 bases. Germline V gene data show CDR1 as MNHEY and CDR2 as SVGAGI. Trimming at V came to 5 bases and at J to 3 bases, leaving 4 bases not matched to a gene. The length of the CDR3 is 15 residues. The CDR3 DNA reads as TGTGCCAGCAGTGACTGGACTAGCGGGAGCTACGAGCAGTACTTC. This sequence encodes CASSDWTSGSYEQYF.

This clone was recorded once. The CDR3 loop reads CASSRHGAYNTQYF. The CDR3 DNA sequence: TGTGCCAGCAGTCGACACGGGGCCTATAATACGCAGTATTTT. This chain links TRBV28 with TRBJ2-3; D assignment may be TRBD1 or TRBD2 (5 bases each). Trimming left V 5 bases short and J 7 bases short, with 16 bases between. Germline V gene lookup returns CDR1 MDHEN and CDR2 SYDVKM. The CDR3 runs 14 residues.

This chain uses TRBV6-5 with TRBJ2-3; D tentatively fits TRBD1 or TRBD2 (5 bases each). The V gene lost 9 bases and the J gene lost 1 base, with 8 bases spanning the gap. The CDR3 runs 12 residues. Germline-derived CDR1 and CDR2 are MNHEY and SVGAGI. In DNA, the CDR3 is TGTGCCAGAACGGGGCGCACAGATACGCAGTATTTT. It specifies CARTGRTDTQYF.

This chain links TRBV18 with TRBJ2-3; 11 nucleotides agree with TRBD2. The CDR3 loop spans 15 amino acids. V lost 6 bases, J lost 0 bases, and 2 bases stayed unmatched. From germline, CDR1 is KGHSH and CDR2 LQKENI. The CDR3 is CASSGTSGSTDTQYF. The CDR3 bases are TGTGCCAGCTCGGGGACTAGCGGTAGCACAGATACGCAGTATTTT. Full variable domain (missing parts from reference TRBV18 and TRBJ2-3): NAGVMQNPRHLVRRRGQEARLRCSPMKGHSHVYWYRQLPEEGLKFMVYLQKENIIDESGMPKERFSAEFPKEGPSILRIQQVVRGDSAAYFCASSGTSGSTDTQYFGPGTRLTVL.

The CDR3 DNA reads as TGTGCCAGCAGCCAAGATCTTCGGGGGGCGCGGGCTGAAGCTTTCTTT. This encodes CASSQDLRGARAEAFF. The chain is built from TRBV4-2 and TRBJ1-1; D is perhaps TRBD1 (6 bases). Trimming stripped 0 bases from V and 6 bases from J, with 17 bases between. In germline, CDR1 is LGHNA, CDR2 YNFKEQ. The CDR3 covers 16 residues.